This record concerns one TCR beta chain sequence. Its specificity is unknown. The sample originates from a study of glioma-infiltrating T cells after dendritic cell vaccination. Primers: 60 V beta forward and 13 J beta reverse. The table came from immunoSEQ multiplex PCR; TCRdb's copy has only in-frame clones and leaves some out. This sample has more than 100,000 clones, with 75% to 85% found just once. General study findings and limits: Only a small number of patients had complete blood and tumor samples.

Germline-derived CDR1 and CDR2 are MNHNY and SVGAGI (reference sequence). CDR3 length: 13 amino acids. V gave up 5 bases and J gave up 5 bases, with 11 bases separating them. This TCR was sampled from a human donor with glioblastoma. The rearrangement links TRBV6-6 to TRBJ2-3; D might be TRBD2 (6 bases). Material: blood, obtained before dendritic cell vaccination. Here the CDR3 reads CASSGGSEDTQYF. In nucleotides, the CDR3 is TGTGCCAGCAGTGGAGGGTCGGAAGATACGCAGTATTTT.